This record looks at one T cell receptor (beta chain) sequence and its context. This clone was counted between two and nine times. It has no known antigen specificity. Base qualities were left out, and no much larger clone turns up one base away. Using the deep immunoSEQ assay, multiplex PCR amplified TCR CDR3 regions from genomic DNA. For each cell subset, the extracted genomic DNA was distributed evenly across all wells of several immunoSEQ 96-well plates, and each plate served as one replicate. For sorted subsets, around 0.2 ug of genomic DNA, equivalent to 25,000 to 35,000 T cell genomes, went into each replicate PCR. The purified libraries were quantified using a Qubit 3.0 fluorometer, sized with a Bioanalyzer 2100, and then quantified again using the KAPA Library Quantification kit. A separate single-read 150-cycle Illumina NextSeq 550 flow cell was used to sequence each immunoSEQ 96-well plate. Turning to the authors' computational methods: Because the immunoSEQ output held only junctional sequences and lacked quality scores, the filtering could not match the filtering applied to full-length reads. To assign V/J genes and CDR3, sequences were annotated using PyIR, a Python wrapper for IgBLAST v1.9, with IMGT germline references. Reads were filtered out if the reads had weak V/J assignments (E-value above 1e-6), no CDR3, stop codons, out-of-frame junctions, or ambiguous translated residues. A V3J clonotype was defined by an identical inferred V gene, J gene, and CDR3 amino acid sequence. To compute the percentage overlap between repertoires, the number of shared unique clonotypes was divided by the size of the smaller repertoire. RTK rarefaction, the Chao1 estimator, and Recon v2.1 estimates of unobserved clonotypes were used to assess repertoire richness. Generation probabilities were computed with OLGA for all TCRbeta clonotypes obtained by the gDNA method from four donors. Imported from immuneACCESS, the table was reduced by TCRdb to in-frame sequences with V and J called. These copies leave out some clones; in studies compared against another copy, an unresolved V gene accounts for under half, and the cause of the remainder is not known. V and J calls and clone size are given by that table; D and trimming were obtained from the DNA. The sample table holds about 730,000 clones, of which 72% were seen once. Around 1.8% of the sample comes from the top ten.

The germline ends are 11 bases apart after V is trimmed by 0 bases and J by 1 base. CDR3 length: 16 amino acids, cysteine to phenylalanine. Only the CDR3 region is kept as DNA, spanning 48 bases read in frame from base 1. As encoded in the germline V gene, CDR1 is SGHRS while CDR2 is YFSETQ. This record comes from a study of shared clonotypes between healthy human individuals (dated by TCRdb to the early 2020s). Some background on the complete study: A couple of women and a few men aged 18 to 49 years were included in the cohort. For each donor, CD4 naive and CD4 memory were each given three plates, CD8 naive was given two plates, and CD8 memory was given one plate. To estimate repertoire size and how much clonotypes are shared between individuals, the study performed deep sequencing of blood TCR repertoires from a few healthy adults. To increase sequencing depth and limit assay-specific biases, TCR repertoire library preparation and sequencing were carried out by different laboratories using diverse techniques. Between about 0.94 and 10 billion PBMCs per donor were obtained by leukapheresis.

The donors were healthy, HIV-negative adults who had no recently reported acute infections or vaccinations. All donors were Caucasian adults living in Nashville, Tennessee, USA. CD4+ T cells were enriched by magnetic negative selection; naive cells were then positively selected on CD45RA, and the negative fraction formed the memory subset. After blood collection by leukapheresis, PBMCs were isolated using Ficoll-Histopaque density gradient centrifugation and then cryopreserved in the vapor phase of liquid nitrogen. Analytical flow cytometry was used to check the purity and quantity of each magnetically sorted T cell population. From each sorted fraction, genomic DNA was isolated and quantified by UV absorbance on a Nanodrop 2000c. What the authors observed across the whole study: Sharing across several donors was observed for about 5% of naive CD4, 3% to 3.5% of naive CD8, roughly 2.4% of memory CD4, and about 0.38% of memory CD8 clonotypes. Even with the large sequencing depth, rarefaction of the sorted-subset datasets indicated that sequencing was incomplete. Based on pairwise subsampling, the degree of clonotype sharing among donors was expected to be affected by sequencing depth. Clonotypes shared by all four sorted-subset donors showed higher generation probabilities than non-shared clonotypes. Because the study included a small number of donors, the genetic and exposure-history diversity represented was limited. Naive subsets generally had larger estimated clonotype richness than memory subsets. Sampling was restricted to blood, and TCR repertoires in tissue are likely to differ from TCR repertoires in blood.

What was sequenced was memory CD4+ T cells sorted from blood. This specimen's cell subset or site label, per the study, means: CD45RA-negative fraction. The rearranged chain carries TRBV5-1 and TRBJ1-5, and the D gene may be TRBD1, 5 bases matching. The clonotype was recovered from a woman in her twenties or thirties in good health. The CDR3 has the sequence CASSLAGQGSNQPQHF. The DNA sequence reads TGCGCCAGCAGCTTGGCGGGGCAGGGAAGCAATCAGCCCCAGCATTTT.